This T cell receptor (beta chain) was observed in a study of T cells after yellow fever vaccination. In TCRdb, the 5' RACE reads were re-called with MiXCR into one record per CDR3 protein. The top ten hold about a sixth of the sample, which has 300,000 to 400,000 distinct CDR3 sequences, roughly 8.7% seen once. Germline-derived CDR1 and CDR2 are LNHDA and SQIVND (reference sequence). The CDR3 loop spans 15 amino acids. Trimming left V 0 bases short and J 0 bases short, with 6 bases between. The receptor was derived from a man younger than 30 who received the YFV17D yellow fever vaccine. The sequences come from PBMCs, collected on the day of the first yellow fever vaccination. This chain links TRBV19 with TRBJ1-5; D call uncertain. CDR3 loop: CASSIDPYSNQPQHF. For the CDR3, the DNA is TGTGCCAGTAGTATAGACCCTTATAGCAATCAGCCCCAGCATTTT.